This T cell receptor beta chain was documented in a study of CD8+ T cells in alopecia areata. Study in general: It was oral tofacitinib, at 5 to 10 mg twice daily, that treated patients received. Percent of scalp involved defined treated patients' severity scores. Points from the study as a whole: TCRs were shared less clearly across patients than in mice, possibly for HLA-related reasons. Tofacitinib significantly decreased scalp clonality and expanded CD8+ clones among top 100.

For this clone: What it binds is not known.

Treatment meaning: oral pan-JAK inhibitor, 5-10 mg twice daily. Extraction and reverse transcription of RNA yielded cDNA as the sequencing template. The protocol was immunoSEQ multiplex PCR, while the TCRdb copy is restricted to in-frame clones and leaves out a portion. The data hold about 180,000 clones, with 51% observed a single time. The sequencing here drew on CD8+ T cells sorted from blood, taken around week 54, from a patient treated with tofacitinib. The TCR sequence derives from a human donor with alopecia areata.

The CDR3 spells CASRPYGGEYEQYF. CDR3 nucleotide sequence: TGTGCCAGCAGACCCTACGGGGGAGAGTACGAGCAGTACTTC. The chain carries TRBV13 and TRBJ2-7; D may be TRBD2 (6 bases). Germline CDR1 PRHDT, CDR2 FYEKMQ (reference sequence). Trimming pared 6 bases from V and 4 bases from J, leaving 16 bases between. The CDR3 consists of 14 residues.